Listed below are T cell receptor beta chains from one sample, sequenced in a study of cytomegalovirus exposure and HLA in healthy donors. Measured with immunoSEQ multiplex PCR; TCRdb has only the in-frame clones, and not every one. The profile shows approximately 190,000 clones, around three quarters of them singletons. Sequenced material: PBMCs. The receptors here all came from a woman aged 30 to 39 in good health and CMV-seropositive. CDR3s include the opening cysteine and the closing phenylalanine or tryptophan. D genes are given only for firm matches. Size tells how often a clone was seen (once, few, many) or the class of an expanded clone, and some rows leave it out.

CDR3nt	CDR3aa	abundance	d_gene	v_gene	j_gene
TGTGCCAGCAGCCCCGGGGGAGATCTACGAGAGCAGTACTTC	CASSPGGDLREQYF	-	-	TRBV6-4	TRBJ2-7
TGTGCCAGCACTCGGGGCACTGAAGCTTTCTTT	CASTRGTEAFF	-	-	TRBV6-5	TRBJ1-1
TGTGCCAGCAGCGTTGGACTAGCGGGGTTGCGAGAGACCCAGTACTTC	CASSVGLAGLRETQYF	-	TRBD2	TRBV9	TRBJ2-5
TGTGCCAGCAGTTCAAACAGGGGCGGTGAAGCTTTCTTT	CASSSNRGGEAFF	-	TRBD1	TRBV27	TRBJ1-1
TGTGCCAGCAGCCCCTCTAAAGAGGATGGCAATGAGCAGTTCTTC	CASSPSKEDGNEQFF	-	-	TRBV5-4	TRBJ2-1
TGTGCCAGCAGTTTAGGTGGACGAGGGATTTCACCCCTCCACTTT	CASSLGGRGISPLHF	-	-	TRBV28	TRBJ1-6
TGTGCCAGCAGGCCGGGACAGGCTAATGAAAAACTGTTTTTT	CASRPGQANEKLFF	-	TRBD1	TRBV6-1	TRBJ1-4
TGCGCCAGCAGCTTGTTGGACAGTTTGAACACTGAAGCTTTCTTT	CASSLLDSLNTEAFF	-	-	TRBV5-1	TRBJ1-1
TGTGCCAGCAGCGCCGACAGGGATCGGACTAAGAACAATGAGCAGTTCTTC	CASSADRDRTKNNEQFF	-	-	TRBV9	TRBJ2-1
TGTGCCAGCAGCTTGTTTACGGGAGGTACCGTCTACGAGCAGTACTTC	CASSLFTGGTVYEQYF	-	TRBD2	TRBV5-5	TRBJ2-7
TGTGCCAGCAGCCGGACTAGGGGTCCCGATGAGCAGTTCTTC	CASSRTRGPDEQFF	-	TRBD2	TRBV5-4	TRBJ2-1
TGTGCCAGCGGCCCACTGAACACTGAAGCTTTCTTT	CASGPLNTEAFF	-	-	TRBV6-5	TRBJ1-1
TGCAGCGTCCGGAGGCAGGCTGACTACGAGCAGTACTTC	CSVRRQADYEQYF	-	-	TRBV29-1	TRBJ2-7
TGTGCCAGCATCTTTTCAGGGGGAATCGGCACAGATACGCAGTATTTT	CASIFSGGIGTDTQYF	-	TRBD1	TRBV6-6	TRBJ2-3
TGTGCCAGCAGTGGCCCTCCTTTAGCGGGGGGGATCACAGATACGCAGTATTTT	CASSGPPLAGGITDTQYF	once	TRBD2	TRBV6-1	TRBJ2-3
TGTGCCAGCTCACCAGGACAGGCGGGCCTCTACGAGCAGTACTTC	CASSPGQAGLYEQYF	-	TRBD1	TRBV18	TRBJ2-7
TGTGCCAGCAGTGAAGTGCTTTCGGGTTCCGGGACAGAGAACACTGAAGCTTTCTTT	CASSEVLSGSGTENTEAFF	-	TRBD1	TRBV6-1	TRBJ1-1
TGTGCCAGCAGTGGGCCCGGGACAGGGAGGTACGAGCAGTACTTC	CASSGPGTGRYEQYF	-	TRBD1	TRBV28	TRBJ2-7
TGTGCCAGCACGACTAGCACAGATACGCAGTATTTT	CASTTSTDTQYF	-	-	TRBV2	TRBJ2-3